Sequencing of this T cell receptor (beta chain) was carried out in a study of cytomegalovirus exposure and HLA in healthy donors. Background on the study: A previous analysis identified approximately 120 million unique TCR beta sequences derived from about 180 million T cells. The study's early data release held about 85 million unique TCRs from HLA-typed donors.

Whole-study findings and limits: In an earlier analysis, most TCR beta V segments were productive about 87% or about 30% of the time.

Donors consisted of healthy bone marrow donors. The PCR used 60 Vbeta and 13 Jbeta primers. Sequencing was performed with immunoSEQ multiplex PCR; in TCRdb, only in-frame clones are kept and a portion is missing. The sample has some 91,000 clones; approximately 80% are singletons. As concerns this clone: The target antigen is unknown.

With 1 base clipped from V and 9 bases from J, the junction kept 7 bases outside the gene matches. Germline V gives CDR1 SGHVS, CDR2 FNYEAQ. This CDR3 is 14 amino acids long. This chain uses TRBV7-6 with TRBJ1-2; 8 nucleotides line up with TRBD1. The sequencing sample was made of PBMCs. The origin of this receptor is a woman aged 55-69 years in good health and CMV-seronegative. This CDR3 is CASSLDPGGVSYTF. The CDR3 DNA sequence: TGTGCCAGCAGCTTAGATCCAGGGGGCGTAAGCTACACCTTC.